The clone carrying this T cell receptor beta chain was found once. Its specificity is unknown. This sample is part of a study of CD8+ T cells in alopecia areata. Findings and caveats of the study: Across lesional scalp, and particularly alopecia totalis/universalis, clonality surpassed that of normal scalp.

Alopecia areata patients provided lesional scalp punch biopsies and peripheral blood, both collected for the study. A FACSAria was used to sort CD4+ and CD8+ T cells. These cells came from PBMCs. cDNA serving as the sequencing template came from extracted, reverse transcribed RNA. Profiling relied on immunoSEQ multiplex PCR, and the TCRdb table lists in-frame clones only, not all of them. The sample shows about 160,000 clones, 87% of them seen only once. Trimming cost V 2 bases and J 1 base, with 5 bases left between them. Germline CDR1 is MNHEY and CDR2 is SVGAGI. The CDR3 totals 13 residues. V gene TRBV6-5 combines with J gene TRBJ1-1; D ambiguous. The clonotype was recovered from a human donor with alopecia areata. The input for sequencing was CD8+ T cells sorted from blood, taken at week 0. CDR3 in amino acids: CASSYGRNTEAFF. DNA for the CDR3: TGTGCCAGCAGTTACGGGCGGAACACTGAAGCTTTCTTT.